This entry lists 12 T cell receptor beta chains sequenced from one sample in a study of blood T cell repertoires in COVID-19. TCRdb's table, derived via immunoSEQ multiplex PCR, lists solely in-frame clones and lacks some. Of some 95,000 clones in the sample, about 91% were seen once. The sample taken for sequencing was peripheral blood. Every receptor here comes from a human donor with active COVID-19. The donor label of this sample is uncertain.

The chain uses TRBV28 and TRBJ2-7, with D tentatively TRBD2 (6 bases). Per germline, CDR1 MDHEN and CDR2 SYDVKM. The length of the CDR3 is 15 residues. V was trimmed by 5 bases and J by 0 bases, leaving 14 bases between them. The chain's CDR3 is CASSPSGPSSYEQYF. The CDR3 DNA sequence: TGTGCCAGCAGTCCGAGCGGGCCTAGCTCCTACGAGCAGTACTTC.

The rearrangement links TRBV25-1 to TRBJ1-3; no firm D call. The CDR3 has 14 residues. Trimming took off 4 bases at V and 0 bases at J, with 7 bases between the two ends. The germline V gene has CDR1 MGHDK and CDR2 SYGVNS. CDR3 bases: TGTGCCAGCAGTGGACTGGACTCTGGAAACACCATATATTTT. Residues: CASSGLDSGNTIYF.

The chain is built from TRBV27 and TRBJ1-1, with 10 positions matching TRBD1. This CDR3 has 16 residues. CDR1 is MNHEY and CDR2 is SMNVEV in the germline V gene (reference sequence). V lost 5 bases and J lost 1; bases outside the gene matches: 7. CDR3 in amino acids: CASSHTRTGGNTEAFF. The DNA for the CDR3 is TGTGCCAGCAGTCACACGCGGACAGGGGGGAACACTGAAGCTTTCTTT.

The chain employs TRBV4-1 and TRBJ1-3; the D gene is possibly TRBD1 (5 bases). V shed 1 base and J shed 2 bases, with 12 bases lying between them. CDR1 and CDR2 (germline): MGHRA, YSYEKL. This CDR3 comprises 16 residues. The CDR3 DNA reads as TGCGCCAGCAGCCAAGTAGATTCGGGGGCTGGAAACACCATATATTTT. Protein: CASSQVDSGAGNTIYF.

The V and J genes are TRBV19 and TRBJ1-1; no reliable D call. There are 13 residues in the CDR3. Trimming cost V 6 bases and J 1 base, with 9 bases left between them. Germline V gives CDR1 LNHDA, CDR2 SQIVND (reference sequence). CDR3 sequence reads: CASRERQNTEAFF. The CDR3 region has the DNA TGTGCCAGTAGGGAAAGACAGAACACTGAAGCTTTCTTT.

The V call is TRBV15, the J call TRBJ2-7; TRBD1 matches at 8 bases. In germline, CDR1 is LNHNV, CDR2 YYDKDF (reference sequence). CDR3 length equals 13 residues. The junction had 3 bases not matched to a gene; V was cut back by 1 base and J by 7 bases. The CDR3 region is CATSRGRGREQYF. The CDR3 DNA follows: TGTGCCACCAGCAGAGGCAGGGGGCGGGAGCAGTACTTC.

The V and J genes are TRBV10-1 and TRBJ2-1; 11 nucleotides agree with TRBD2. The CDR3 is 21 residues long. The germline V gene has CDR1 WNHNN and CDR2 SYGVQD (reference sequence). V lost 2 bases and J lost 0; bases outside the gene matches: 15. In nucleotides, the CDR3 is TGCGCCAGCAGTGAGCCATCACTGGGACTAGCGGCCGCCAGCTCCTACAATGAGCAGTTCTTC. Residues: CASSEPSLGLAAASSYNEQFF.

The chain has TRBV14 and TRBJ1-2; no clear D gene. The CDR3 length is 15 residues. Looked up from germline, CDR1 is SGHDN and CDR2 is FVKESK. Trimming took off 4 bases at V and 4 bases at J, with 16 bases between the two ends. The CDR3 DNA is TGTGCCAGCAGCCCGGAGACGGGATTGGGCTATGGCTACACCTTC. Amino acids: CASSPETGLGYGYTF.

V gene TRBV24-1 combines with J gene TRBJ2-3; 9 bases line up with TRBD1. J gave up 6 bases and V 5 bases, and 5 bases lay outside the gene matches. CDR1 and CDR2 (germline): KGHDR, SFDVKD. The CDR3 sequence is 14 residues long. The CDR3, as DNA: TGTGCCACCAGTGGGACAGGGGCTAAGGATACGCAGTATTTT. Translating it yields CATSGTGAKDTQYF.

The rearrangement joins TRBV27 to TRBJ1-1; 7 bases match TRBD1. Trimming took 1 base from V and 4 from J; bases not matched to a gene: 3. This CDR3 comprises 14 residues. Germline CDR1 MNHEY, CDR2 SMNVEV (reference sequence). The CDR3 here is CASSLLNRGTEAFF. The CDR3 DNA sequence: TGTGCCAGCAGTTTATTGAACAGGGGCACTGAAGCTTTCTTT.

The chain recombines TRBV12-3 or TRBV12-4 with TRBJ1-6; D uncertain. There are 13 residues in the CDR3. With 3 bases removed from V and 8 bases from J, the gap between germline ends came to 8 bases. The CDR3 here is CASSFYSDSPLHF. CDR3 nucleotide sequence: TGTGCCAGCAGTTTCTACTCCGATTCACCCCTCCACTTT.

V is TRBV5-1 and J is TRBJ2-1; 9 bases are a match to TRBD1. V shed 3 bases, J shed 7 bases, and the junction held 8 bases outside the gene matches. This CDR3 spans 15 amino acids. Germline V lookup: CDR1 SGHRS, CDR2 YFSETQ. The CDR3 DNA follows: TGCGCCAGCAGCTGGACCGGGACAGGGCTGAATGAGCAGTTCTTC. Its protein product is CASSWTGTGLNEQFF.